Following are 30 T cell receptor beta chains from one sample sequenced in a study of shared clonotypes between healthy human individuals (dated by TCRdb to about 2020). Libraries were made using the immunoSEQ multiplex PCR assay. TCRdb took over this immuneACCESS table, retaining in-frame rearrangements with V and J assigned. Such tables are incomplete; in checked studies, under half of the missing clones stem from an unresolved V gene, and the remainder is unexplained. The sample table holds about 1.5 million clones, of which 95% to 99% were seen once. The top ten hold 0.4% to 0.55% of the sample. Specimen: naive CD4+ T cells sorted from blood. The cell subset or site label on this specimen signifies: CD45RA+ positively selected. The receptor source for this set is a young man in good health.

The V call is TRBV5-1, the J call TRBJ2-5, with TRBD1 matching 7 bases. V lost 3 bases to trimming and J lost 2 bases; unmatched junction nucleotides: 7. The CDR3 totals 15 residues. Germline CDR1 and CDR2: SGHRS and YFSETQ. CDR3 DNA: TGCGCCAGCAGCTCGACAGGGTGGGGGCAAGAGACCCAGTACTTC. Amino acid sequence: CASSSTGWGQETQYF.

This chain links TRBV10-1 with TRBJ2-7, with D hard to call. The CDR3 contains 11 residues. The V and J ends lost 3 bases and 5 bases respectively, with 5 bases between them. From germline, CDR1 is WNHNN and CDR2 SYGVQD (reference sequence). CDR3 DNA sequence: TGCGCCAGCAGTGACCAGGACGAGCAGTACTTC. Amino acids: CASSDQDEQYF.

The CDR3 nucleotides read TGTGCCAGCAGTTTTGCTTCAACTAATGAAAAACTGTTTTTT. It specifies CASSFASTNEKLFF. The chain has TRBV28 and TRBJ1-4, with no clear D. The V end was cut by 3 bases, the J end by 0 bases, with 5 bases between. Germline V gene lookup returns CDR1 MDHEN and CDR2 SYDVKM. The CDR3 loop spans 14 amino acids.

The chain recombines TRBV15 with TRBJ2-1; possibly TRBD2 for D (5 bases). CDR1 and CDR2 from the germline V gene are LNHNV and YYDKDF (reference sequence). The CDR3 runs 13 residues. V was shortened by 3 bases and J by 12 bases, with 15 bases between the two germline ends. The CDR3 loop reads CATSSGEGLGQFF. As DNA, the CDR3 is TGTGCCACCAGCAGCGGGGAAGGCCTAGGGCAGTTCTTC.

The chain employs TRBV5-6 and TRBJ2-7, with D possibly TRBD2 on 5 matching bases. This CDR3 has 16 residues. Germline lookup yields CDR1 SGHDT and CDR2 YYEEEE. Trimming cost V 2 bases and J 2 bases, with 17 bases left between them. CDR3 in amino acids: CASSLVRGSNAYEQYF. The CDR3 DNA reads as TGTGCCAGCAGCTTAGTTCGGGGATCAAACGCCTACGAGCAGTACTTC.

J is TRBJ2-7 and V is TRBV7-2; D not certain. Per the germline V gene, CDR1 is SGHTA and CDR2 is FQGNSA. Trimming cost V 5 bases and J 2 bases, with 10 bases left between them. The CDR3 contains 13 residues. Here the CDR3 DNA reads TGTGCCAGCAGCCGCGACAAGACCTACGAGCAGTACTTC. The encoded protein is CASSRDKTYEQYF.

This chain joins TRBV5-4 and TRBJ1-4; 7 nucleotides align to TRBD1. The ends lost 5 bases at V and 5 bases at J; junction bases unmatched: 9. Germline values: CDR1 SGHNT, CDR2 YYREEE (reference sequence). The CDR3 is made up of 15 amino acids. CDR3 sequence reads: CASSSRGGLNEKLFF. The CDR3 DNA follows: TGTGCCAGCAGTAGCAGGGGGGGGCTCAATGAAAAACTGTTTTTT.

The V gene is TRBV18, the J gene TRBJ2-7, with D perhaps matching TRBD2 (5 bases). This CDR3 has 14 residues. The V gene lost 2 bases and the J gene lost 2 bases, with 10 bases spanning the gap. Germline loops: CDR1 KGHSH, CDR2 LQKENI. CDR3 residues: CASSPGESTYEQYF. The CDR3 nucleotides read TGTGCCAGCTCACCAGGGGAGAGTACCTACGAGCAGTACTTC.

CDR3 in amino acids: CASSTQGAGLGKYF. As DNA, the CDR3 is TGTGCCAGCAGCACCCAGGGGGCAGGTTTAGGAAAGTACTTC. The chain employs TRBV7-9 and TRBJ2-7; 8 positions agree with TRBD1. Germline V gene sequence: CDR1 SEHNR, CDR2 FQNEAQ (reference sequence). With 5 bases clipped from V and 11 bases from J, the junction kept 14 bases outside the gene matches. The CDR3 is 14 residues long.

This clone was detected only once. The rearrangement links TRBV28 to TRBJ2-1; no definite D call. CDR1 and CDR2 (germline): MDHEN, SYDVKM. Trimming removed 4 bases from V and 0 bases from J, with 10 bases in between. This CDR3 is built from 15 residues. The CDR3 nucleotides read TGTGCCAGCAGTTCTGCGCCCAGCTCCTACAATGAGCAGTTCTTC. The encoded protein is CASSSAPSSYNEQFF.

The rearrangement links TRBV29-1 to TRBJ2-7, with 7 bases identical to TRBD1. In germline, CDR1 is SQVTM, CDR2 ANQGSEA. V gave up 0 bases and J gave up 2 bases; unmatched junction bases: 10. CDR3 length: 16 amino acids. CDR3 nucleotide sequence: TGCAGCGTTGAAGATCCAGGGGGTCGGAACCCCTACGAGCAGTACTTC. It yields the protein CSVEDPGGRNPYEQYF.

V and J are TRBV6-4 and TRBJ1-1, with D unresolved. The CDR3 contains 13 residues. Germline V gene sequence: CDR1 MRHNA, CDR2 SNTAGT. The V end was cut by 6 bases, the J end by 5 bases, with 13 bases between. CDR3 region: CASSHLRGTEAFF. The CDR3, as DNA: TGTGCCAGCAGCCATCTGAGAGGGACTGAAGCTTTCTTT.

The rearrangement uses TRBV9 and TRBJ1-2, with D hard to call. CDR3 size: 12 residues. V gave up 4 bases and J gave up 7 bases, with 11 bases separating them. Germline loops: CDR1 SGDLS, CDR2 YYNGEE. CDR3 sequence reads: CASSHKPGGYTF. CDR3 coding DNA: TGTGCCAGCAGCCACAAGCCGGGTGGCTACACCTTC. Complete variable domain (other parts from reference TRBV9 and TRBJ1-2): DSGVTQTPKHLITATGQRVTLRCSPRSGDLSVYWYQQSLDQGLQFLIQYYNGEERAKGNILERFSAQQFPDLHSELNLSSLELGDSALYFCASSHKPGGYTFGSGTRLTVV.

CDR3 residues: CASSQELNEKLFF. In DNA, the CDR3 is TGCGCCAGCAGCCAAGAGTTAAATGAAAAACTGTTTTTT. This chain connects TRBV4-3 to TRBJ1-4; D is unresolved. Germline V lookup: CDR1 LGHNA, CDR2 YSLEER. The germline V and J ends were trimmed by 0 bases and 5 bases, with 4 bases remaining between them. CDR3 length: 13 residues.

Concerning this clone itself: Germline is not matched at one junction end, which may reflect a read error. The V call is TRBV28, the J call TRBJ2-5; unclear D gene. CDR3 length: 14 residues. In germline, CDR1 is MDHEN, CDR2 SYDVKM. The CDR3, as DNA: TGTGCCAGCAGTTTGGTTCGCAGTCAAGGGACCCAGTACTTC. It yields the protein CASSLVRSQGTQYF.

V and J are TRBV6-5 and TRBJ2-2; no clear D. Germline-derived CDR1 and CDR2 are MNHEY and SVGAGI. The CDR3 is 14 amino acids. The V end lost 8 bases, the J end lost 1 base, and 11 bases lay between the germline ends. Written as DNA, the CDR3 is TGTGCCAGCCTTCGGTACAGGAACACCGGGGAGCTGTTTTTT. This encodes CASLRYRNTGELFF.

This rearrangement joins TRBV28 to TRBJ2-7; D is ambiguous. V gave up 8 bases and J gave up 5 bases, with 22 bases separating them. The germline gives CDR1 MDHEN, CDR2 SYDVKM. The CDR3 consists of 15 residues. The CDR3 sequence: CASYKPGVYPHEQYF. CDR3 coding DNA: TGTGCCAGCTATAAGCCCGGTGTATACCCCCACGAGCAGTACTTC.

V and J are TRBV19 and TRBJ2-2; D is perhaps TRBD2 (5 bases). This CDR3 comprises 17 residues. Trimming stripped 3 bases from V and 6 bases from J, with 20 bases between. Germline CDR1 reads LNHDA; CDR2 reads SQIVND (reference sequence). CDR3: CASSILGQRSFAGELFF. The CDR3 coding sequence is TGTGCCAGTAGTATTCTAGGGCAGCGGTCCTTTGCCGGGGAGCTGTTTTTT.

V is TRBV11-2 and J is TRBJ2-3; 10 nucleotides match TRBD1. After removal of 5 bases from V and 3 bases from J, the junction contained 2 bases not matched to a gene. The CDR3 length is 14 residues. CDR1 and CDR2 from the germline V gene are SGHAT and FQNNGV. This CDR3 reads CASSRDRGTDTQYF. The DNA for the CDR3 is TGTGCCAGCAGCCGGGACAGGGGAACAGATACGCAGTATTTT.

The V gene is TRBV18, the J gene TRBJ2-5; weak D call: TRBD2 (6 bases). Germline V gives CDR1 KGHSH, CDR2 LQKENI. Trimming cost V 2 bases and J 5 bases, with 12 bases left between them. The CDR3 loop spans 14 amino acids. This chain's CDR3 is CASSPNRGRETQYF. In DNA form, the CDR3 reads TGTGCCAGCTCACCAAATCGGGGGAGGGAGACCCAGTACTTC.

V and J are TRBV29-1 and TRBJ2-3; D perhaps matches TRBD1 (6 bases). V lost 5 bases to trimming and J lost 1 base, with 7 bases between them. From germline, CDR1 is SQVTM and CDR2 ANQGSEA. The CDR3 length is 12 residues. DNA of the CDR3: TGCAGCGTTTGGGGGCGCACAGATACGCAGTATTTT. Translation: CSVWGRTDTQYF.

This chain connects TRBV5-1 to TRBJ1-1; a possible D gene is TRBD1 (5 bases). V lost 5 bases, J lost 4 bases, and 18 bases lay in between. The CDR3 runs to 15 residues. Per germline, CDR1 SGHRS and CDR2 YFSETQ. The CDR3 region has the DNA TGCGCCAGCAGGCTCACGGGGCAAATGGCCACTGAAGCTTTCTTT. Translated, it gives CASRLTGQMATEAFF. Using reference TRBV5-1 and TRBJ1-1 for the parts outside the CDR3, the full variable domain is KAGVTQTPRYLIKTRGQQVTLSCSPISGHRSVSWYQQTPGQGLQFLFEYFSETQRNKGNFPGRFSGRQFSNSRSEMNVSTLELGDSALYLCASRLTGQMATEAFFGQGTRLTVV.

This chain connects TRBV18 to TRBJ2-7; 8 bases fit TRBD2. Losses at the gene ends were 0 bases for V and 5 bases for J; bases not matched to a gene: 6. This CDR3 is built from 15 residues. In germline, CDR1 is KGHSH, CDR2 LQKENI. Here the CDR3 reads CASSPPSGSPHEQYF. In nucleotides, the CDR3 is TGTGCCAGCTCACCACCGAGCGGGAGCCCCCACGAGCAGTACTTC.

The chain recombines TRBV7-6 with TRBJ2-6; D gene uncertain. Between the trimmed V and J ends, which lost 4 bases and 0 bases, there was a span of 16 bases. The CDR3 contains 18 residues. The V gene's germline CDR1 is SGHVS and CDR2 FNYEAQ. In DNA, the CDR3 is TGTGCCAGCAGCTCTGTCGGCAGAGTCCACTCTGGGGCCAACGTCCTGACTTTC. It yields the protein CASSSVGRVHSGANVLTF.

The chain is built from TRBV5-1 and TRBJ2-2; D remains ambiguous. V was trimmed by 6 bases and J by 7 bases, leaving 19 bases between them. The CDR3 consists of 15 residues. CDR1 SGHRS and CDR2 YFSETQ come from the germline V gene. The CDR3 sequence: CASTWSSGVDGELFF. DNA of the CDR3: TGCGCCAGCACGTGGAGTAGTGGGGTAGACGGGGAGCTGTTTTTT.

The V call is TRBV20-1, the J call TRBJ1-3; D ambiguous. V lost 6 bases and J lost 5, with 8 bases in between. This CDR3 has 11 residues. Per germline, CDR1 DFQATT and CDR2 SNEGSKA (reference sequence). Here the CDR3 reads CSALERNTIYF. CDR3 sequence (DNA): TGCAGTGCCTTAGAACGAAACACCATATATTTT.

This clone was observed a single time. This chain connects TRBV19 to TRBJ1-4; 8 bases map to TRBD1. The ends lost 5 bases at V and 2 bases at J; junction bases unmatched: 10. CDR1 and CDR2 from the germline V gene are LNHDA and SQIVND (reference sequence). The CDR3 runs 17 residues. The CDR3 DNA sequence: TGTGCCAGTAGTGCACACACAGGGGGGACGACTAATGAAAAACTGTTTTTT. It specifies CASSAHTGGTTNEKLFF.

The genes are TRBV5-4 and TRBJ1-3; D unresolved. The V end lost 4 bases, the J end lost 0 bases, and 8 bases lay between the germline ends. The CDR3 extends over 14 amino acids. Germline V lookup: CDR1 SGHNT, CDR2 YYREEE (reference sequence). The CDR3 region is CASSSQASGNTIYF. CDR3 coding DNA: TGTGCCAGCAGCAGTCAAGCCTCTGGAAACACCATATATTTT. Variable domain in full (rest from reference TRBV5-4 and TRBJ1-3): ETGVTQSPTHLIKTRGQQVTLRCSSQSGHNTVSWYQQALGQGPQFIFQYYREEENGRGNFPPRFSGLQFPNYSSELNVNALELDDSALYLCASSSQASGNTIYFGEGSWLTVV.

The chain carries TRBV10-1 and TRBJ2-7; TRBD1 agrees at 7 bases. The germline V gene encodes CDR1 WNHNN and CDR2 SYGVQD (reference sequence). Trimming removed 3 bases from V and 3 bases from J; junction bases left unmatched: 17. The CDR3 extends over 18 amino acids. CDR3 residues: CASSEARGKPGQLYEQYF. CDR3 nucleotide sequence: TGCGCCAGCAGTGAAGCAAGGGGGAAGCCGGGACAGCTCTACGAGCAGTACTTC.

With regard to this clone: Other DNA sequences in the sample encode the same CDR3. The chain links TRBV5-1 to TRBJ2-3, with D perhaps TRBD1 (6 bases). Germline V gene sequence: CDR1 SGHRS, CDR2 YFSETQ. This CDR3 has 14 amino acids. Trimming cost V 1 base and J 4 bases, with 10 bases left between them. CDR3 amino acids: CASSLLQGADTQYF. In DNA form, the CDR3 reads TGCGCCAGCAGCTTGTTACAGGGTGCAGATACGCAGTATTTT. Complete variable domain (other parts from reference TRBV5-1 and TRBJ2-3): KAGVTQTPRYLIKTRGQQVTLSCSPISGHRSVSWYQQTPGQGLQFLFEYFSETQRNKGNFPGRFSGRQFSNSRSEMNVSTLELGDSALYLCASSLLQGADTQYFGPGTRLTVL.